Here is one T cell receptor (beta chain) with its context. In the authors' workflow: From reference gene primer amplification, estimates of nucleated cell counts were derived. The method was immunoSEQ multiplex PCR; TCRdb's version includes in-frame clones alone and lacks a portion of them. D and trimming were read from the DNA, whereas the V and J calls and clone size are those reported in that table. The data contain approximately 77,000 clones, about 90% of them singletons. The data belong to a study of blood T cell repertoires in COVID-19. Study-wide context: The United States, Italy and Spain supplied acute and convalescent COVID-19 samples. The analysed material was cDNA or gDNA that came from T cells, B-cell-depleted T cells, or PBMCs.

CDR1 is MNHEY, CDR2 SVGAGI, per germline. Trimming took 6 bases from V and 2 from J; bases not matched to a gene: 3. The CDR3 runs 15 residues. The genes are TRBV6-5 and TRBJ2-1, with 11 nucleotides matching TRBD2. The sequence was collected from a man aged 50 to 60 with active COVID-19. Sequencing was carried out using peripheral blood. The CDR3: CASSQLAGAYNEQFF. For the CDR3, the DNA is TGTGCCAGCAGCCAACTAGCGGGGGCCTACAATGAGCAGTTCTTC.